This TCR beta chain comes out of a study of PD-1 blockade in mismatch repair-deficient tumors. Overall study: Patients had about a dozen mismatch repair-deficient cancer types and were previously treated and progressing. Study-level findings and limits: Tumor-resident clones, often absent from pretreatment blood, expanded after pembrolizumab and then contracted.

The data were produced by immunoSEQ multiplex PCR, yet TCRdb's version contains in-frame clones alone and is incomplete. The data hold some 110,000 clones, with 60% to 85% observed a single time. PCR or immunohistochemistry showed mismatch repair deficiency in every enrolled patient. Of note for this clone: Its specificity is unknown.

Trimming removed 4 bases at V and 0 bases at J, with 10 bases between. Germline-derived CDR1 and CDR2 are MGHRA and YSYEKL. The length of the CDR3 is 15 residues. This receptor was taken from an adult with mismatch repair-deficient cancer. Sample: peripheral blood, taken 60 weeks after starting pembrolizumab. The chain has TRBV4-1 and TRBJ2-4; no clear D. CDR3 nucleotides: TGCGCCAGCAGCCGAACGGACGGAGCCAAAAACATTCAGTACTTC. Its translation is CASSRTDGAKNIQYF.